Below are 9 T cell receptor beta chains sequenced from a single sample in a study of blood T cell repertoires in COVID-19. Libraries were prepared by immunoSEQ multiplex PCR; TCRdb keeps only in-frame clonotypes and omits some of them. The sample has some 130,000 clones, approximately 85% seen once; the top ten hold 9.5% to 15%. Input material: peripheral blood. These receptors were collected from a human donor in a cohort sampled during active COVID-19.

The chain uses TRBV10-3 and TRBJ2-7, with D unclear. The V gene lost 4 bases and the J gene lost 3 bases, with 10 bases spanning the gap. The CDR3 runs to 13 residues. The germline CDR1 and CDR2 sequences are ENHRY and SYGVKD. This chain's CDR3 is CAISALLGYEQYF. The CDR3 DNA reads TGTGCCATCAGTGCCCTACTCGGCTACGAGCAGTACTTC.

The chain recombines TRBV12-3 or TRBV12-4 with TRBJ1-1; D might be TRBD1 (5 bases). The CDR3 is made up of 13 amino acids. V lost 6 bases to trimming and J lost 1 base, with 9 bases between them. CDR3 in DNA: TGTGCCAGCAGGACGCAGGGGAACACTGAAGCTTTCTTT. Residues: CASRTQGNTEAFF.

This clone showed up just once. The CDR3: CASRSGLAGGRQTQYF. The DNA for the CDR3 is TGTGCCAGCAGATCTGGACTAGCGGGGGGGCGGCAGACCCAGTACTTC. The chain employs TRBV7-9 and TRBJ2-5; TRBD2 matches at 15 bases. V lost 6 bases and J lost 6; bases outside the gene matches: 8. The CDR3 has 16 residues. Looked up from germline, CDR1 is SEHNR and CDR2 is FQNEAQ (reference sequence).

The chain links TRBV4-1 to TRBJ2-7; the match to TRBD1 covers 12 bases. The length of the CDR3 is 17 residues. CDR1 and CDR2 (germline): MGHRA, YSYEKL. The V and J ends lost 4 bases and 6 bases, in that order; junction bases with no gene match: 13. In DNA form, the CDR3 reads TGCGCCAGCAGCCCACAACCCCCCGGGACAGGGGGCTTCGAGCAGTACTTC. Its translation is CASSPQPPGTGGFEQYF.

The rearrangement joins TRBV5-1 to TRBJ2-6, with D perhaps matching TRBD1 (6 bases). V shed 4 bases and J shed 2 bases, with 19 bases lying between them. Germline V lookup: CDR1 SGHRS, CDR2 YFSETQ. The CDR3 runs 18 residues. The CDR3 reads CASSPRLGAGAGANVLTF. DNA for the CDR3: TGCGCCAGCAGCCCCCGGTTGGGGGCTGGGGCTGGGGCCAACGTCCTGACTTTC.

This chain connects TRBV11-1 to TRBJ2-7, with 9 positions matching TRBD1. The V gene's germline CDR1 is SGHAT and CDR2 FQDESV (reference sequence). This CDR3 region has 14 residues. The junction had 4 bases not matched to a gene; V was cut back by 4 bases and J by 3 bases. The CDR3 bases are TGTGCCAGCAGCTCCGGGACAGGGTTCTACGAGCAGTACTTC. The encoded protein is CASSSGTGFYEQYF.

CDR3 sequence (DNA): TGTGCCAGCCGGGCGGGGGCCTTCTACAATGAGCAGTTCTTC. Translated, it gives CASRAGAFYNEQFF. The genes are TRBV27 and TRBJ2-1; weak D call: TRBD2 (7 bases). Germline CDR1 MNHEY, CDR2 SMNVEV (reference sequence). Trimming stripped 8 bases from V and 3 bases from J, with 14 bases between. The CDR3 consists of 14 residues.

This chain connects TRBV21-1 to TRBJ2-5; TRBD2, as called in the table, went unchecked against the DNA. TRBV21-1 constitutes a pseudogene. This CDR3 is built from 15 residues. CDR3 protein: CASSKGLAGIVTQYF. CDR3 nucleotides: TGTGCCAGCAGCAAAGGGCTAGCGGGGATTGTGACCCAGTACTTC.

The chain couples TRBV6-5 to TRBJ1-1; D ambiguous. This CDR3 is 13 amino acids long. Trimming took 1 base from V and 1 from J, leaving 4 bases between them. In germline, CDR1 is MNHEY, CDR2 SVGAGI. CDR3 loop: CASSYWANTEAFF. The CDR3 region has the DNA TGTGCCAGCAGTTACTGGGCGAACACTGAAGCTTTCTTT.